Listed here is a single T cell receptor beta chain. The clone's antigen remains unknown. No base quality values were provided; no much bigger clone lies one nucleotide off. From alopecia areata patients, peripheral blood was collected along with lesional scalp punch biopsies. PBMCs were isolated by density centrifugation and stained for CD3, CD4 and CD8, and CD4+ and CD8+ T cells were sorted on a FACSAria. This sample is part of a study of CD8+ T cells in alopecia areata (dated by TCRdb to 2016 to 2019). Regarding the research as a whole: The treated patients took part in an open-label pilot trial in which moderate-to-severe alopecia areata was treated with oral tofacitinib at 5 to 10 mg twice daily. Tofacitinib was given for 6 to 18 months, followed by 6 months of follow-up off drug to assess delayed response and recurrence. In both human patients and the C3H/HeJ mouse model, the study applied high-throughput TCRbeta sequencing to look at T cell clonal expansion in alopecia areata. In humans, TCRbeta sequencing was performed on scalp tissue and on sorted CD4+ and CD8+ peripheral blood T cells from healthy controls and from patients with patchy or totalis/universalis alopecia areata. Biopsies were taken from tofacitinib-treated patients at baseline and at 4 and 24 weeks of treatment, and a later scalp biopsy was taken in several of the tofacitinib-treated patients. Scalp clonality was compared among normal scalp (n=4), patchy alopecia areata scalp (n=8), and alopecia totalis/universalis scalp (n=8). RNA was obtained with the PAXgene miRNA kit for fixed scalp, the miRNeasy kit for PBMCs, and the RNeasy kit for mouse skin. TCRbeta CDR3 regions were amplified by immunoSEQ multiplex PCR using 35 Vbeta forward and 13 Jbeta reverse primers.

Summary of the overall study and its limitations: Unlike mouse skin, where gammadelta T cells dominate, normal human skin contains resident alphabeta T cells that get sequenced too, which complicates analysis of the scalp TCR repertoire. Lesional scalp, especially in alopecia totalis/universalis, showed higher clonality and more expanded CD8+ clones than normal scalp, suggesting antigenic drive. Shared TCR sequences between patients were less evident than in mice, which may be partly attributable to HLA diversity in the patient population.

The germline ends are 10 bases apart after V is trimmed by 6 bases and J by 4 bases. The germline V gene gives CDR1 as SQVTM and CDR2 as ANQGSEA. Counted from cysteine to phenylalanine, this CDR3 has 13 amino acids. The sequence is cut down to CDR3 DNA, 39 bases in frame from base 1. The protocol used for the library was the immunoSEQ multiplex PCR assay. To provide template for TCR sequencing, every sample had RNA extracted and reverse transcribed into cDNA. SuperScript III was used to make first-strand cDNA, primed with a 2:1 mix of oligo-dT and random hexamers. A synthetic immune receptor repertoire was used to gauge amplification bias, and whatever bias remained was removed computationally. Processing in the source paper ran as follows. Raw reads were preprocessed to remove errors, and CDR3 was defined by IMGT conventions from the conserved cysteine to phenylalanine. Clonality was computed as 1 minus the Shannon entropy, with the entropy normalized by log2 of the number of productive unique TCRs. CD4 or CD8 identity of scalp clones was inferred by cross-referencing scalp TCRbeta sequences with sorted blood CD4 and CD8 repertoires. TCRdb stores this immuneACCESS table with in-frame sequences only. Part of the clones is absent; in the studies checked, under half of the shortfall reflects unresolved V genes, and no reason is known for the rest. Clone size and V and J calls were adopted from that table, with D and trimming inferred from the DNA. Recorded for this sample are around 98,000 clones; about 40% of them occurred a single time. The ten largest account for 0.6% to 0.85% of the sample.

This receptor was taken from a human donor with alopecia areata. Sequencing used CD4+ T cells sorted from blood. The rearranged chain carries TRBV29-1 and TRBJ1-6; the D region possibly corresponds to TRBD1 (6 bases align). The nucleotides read TGCAGCGTGAAACAGGGTTATAATTCACCCCTCCACTTT. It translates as CSVKQGYNSPLHF.